Following are 5 T cell receptor beta chains from one sample sequenced in a study of CD8 T cells in ankylosing spondylitis. MiXCR, run by TCRdb on the 5' RACE reads, gives a single entry per CDR3 protein. The table records 90,000 to 100,000 distinct CDR3 sequences, 8% to 10% of them present only once. The material sequenced was blood, either unsorted or a sorted T cell fraction (not recorded which). Receptors were obtained from a male donor with ankylosing spondylitis or in good health (not recorded which).

This clonotype was counted many times. The chain combines TRBV7-9 with TRBJ1-4; no clear D gene. This CDR3 comprises 12 residues. V dropped 2 bases and J dropped 12 bases, with 10 bases sitting between them. The germline gives CDR1 SEHNR, CDR2 FQNEAQ (reference sequence). CDR3 nucleotide sequence: TGTGCCAGCAGCTTACTCGGTGTCGAACTGTTTTTT. Protein: CASSLLGVELFF.

There are many counts of this clonotype. V is TRBV4-2 and J is TRBJ1-2, with D perhaps matching TRBD1 (5 bases). The germline V gene encodes CDR1 LGHNA and CDR2 YNFKEQ. Trimming stripped 7 bases from V and 4 bases from J, with 16 bases between. CDR3 length equals 14 residues. CDR3 residues: CASTARGGTYGYTF. The DNA of the CDR3 is TGTGCCAGCACCGCACGGGGTGGGACCTATGGCTACACCTTC.

At least ten counts were recorded for this clonotype. The rearrangement links TRBV7-8 to TRBJ1-2, with a tentative D call TRBD1 (5 bases). The CDR3 contains 13 residues. Germline V gene lookup returns CDR1 SGHVS and CDR2 FQNEAQ. The germline V and J ends were trimmed by 5 bases and 2 bases, with 9 bases remaining between them. CDR3: CASSPDINYGYTF. The CDR3 DNA sequence: TGTGCCAGCAGCCCGGACATAAACTATGGCTACACCTTC.

This clonotype was detected many times. The chain couples TRBV24-1 to TRBJ2-7; 8 bases map to TRBD1. The V gene's germline CDR1 is KGHDR and CDR2 SFDVKD. The junction had 2 bases not matched to a gene; V was cut back by 3 bases and J by 2 bases. This CDR3 is 14 amino acids long. The CDR3 reads CATSDRDRPYEQYF. The CDR3 DNA follows: TGTGCCACCAGTGATCGGGACAGGCCCTACGAGCAGTACTTC.

This clonotype was recorded many times. The V gene is TRBV5-1, the J gene TRBJ2-1; D not certain. The CDR3 has 15 residues. The V gene lost 5 bases and the J gene lost 10 bases, with 22 bases spanning the gap. Germline CDR1 is SGHRS and CDR2 is YFSETQ. CDR3 sequence: CASSPSGVQSSEQFF. The CDR3 coding sequence is TGCGCCAGCAGTCCCTCTGGGGTACAAAGTTCGGAGCAGTTCTTC.